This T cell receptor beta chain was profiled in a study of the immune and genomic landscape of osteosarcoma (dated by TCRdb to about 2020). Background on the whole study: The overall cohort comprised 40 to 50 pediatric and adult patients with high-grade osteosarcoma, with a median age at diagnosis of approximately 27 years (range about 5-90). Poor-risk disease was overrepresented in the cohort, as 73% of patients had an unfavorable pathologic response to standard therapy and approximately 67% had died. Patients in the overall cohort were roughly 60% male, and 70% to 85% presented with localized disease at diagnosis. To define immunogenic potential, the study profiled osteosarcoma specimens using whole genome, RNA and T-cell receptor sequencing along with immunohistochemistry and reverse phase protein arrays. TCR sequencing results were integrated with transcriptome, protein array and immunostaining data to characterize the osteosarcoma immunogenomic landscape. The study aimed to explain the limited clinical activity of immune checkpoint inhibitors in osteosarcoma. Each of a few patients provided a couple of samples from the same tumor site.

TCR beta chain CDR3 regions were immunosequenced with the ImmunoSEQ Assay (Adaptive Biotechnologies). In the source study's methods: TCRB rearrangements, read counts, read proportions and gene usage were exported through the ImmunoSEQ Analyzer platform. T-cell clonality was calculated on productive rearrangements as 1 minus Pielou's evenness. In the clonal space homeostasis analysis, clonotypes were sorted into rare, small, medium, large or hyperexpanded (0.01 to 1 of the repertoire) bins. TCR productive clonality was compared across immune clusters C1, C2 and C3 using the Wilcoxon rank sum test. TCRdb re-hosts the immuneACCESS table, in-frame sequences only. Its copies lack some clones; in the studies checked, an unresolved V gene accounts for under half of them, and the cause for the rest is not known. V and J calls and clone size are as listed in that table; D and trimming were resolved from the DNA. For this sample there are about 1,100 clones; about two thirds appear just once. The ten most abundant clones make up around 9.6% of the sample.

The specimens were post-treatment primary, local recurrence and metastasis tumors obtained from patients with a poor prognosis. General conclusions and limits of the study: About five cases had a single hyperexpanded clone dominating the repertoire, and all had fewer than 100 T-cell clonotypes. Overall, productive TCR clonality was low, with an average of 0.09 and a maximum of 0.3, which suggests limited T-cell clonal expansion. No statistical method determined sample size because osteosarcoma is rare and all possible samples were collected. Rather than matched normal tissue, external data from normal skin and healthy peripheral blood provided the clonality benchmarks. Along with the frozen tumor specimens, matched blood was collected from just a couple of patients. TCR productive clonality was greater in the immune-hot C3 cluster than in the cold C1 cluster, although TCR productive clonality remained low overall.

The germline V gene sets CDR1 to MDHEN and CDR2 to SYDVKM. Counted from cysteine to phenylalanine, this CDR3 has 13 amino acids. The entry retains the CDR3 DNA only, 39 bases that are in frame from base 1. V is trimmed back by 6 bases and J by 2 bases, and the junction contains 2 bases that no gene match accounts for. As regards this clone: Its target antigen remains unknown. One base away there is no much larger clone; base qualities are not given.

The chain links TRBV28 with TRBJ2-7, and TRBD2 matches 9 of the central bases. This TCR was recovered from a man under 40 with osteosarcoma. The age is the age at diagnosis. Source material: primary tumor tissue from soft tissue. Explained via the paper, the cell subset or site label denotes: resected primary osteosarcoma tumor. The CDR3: CASRAGGPYEQYF. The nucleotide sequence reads TGTGCCAGCAGGGCGGGGGGGCCCTACGAGCAGTACTTC.